This TCR beta chain was sequenced for a study of shared clonotypes between healthy human individuals. As for the study in general: A donor's plate count was three for CD4 naive and three for CD4 memory; CD8 naive had two and CD8 memory one.

The CDR3 runs to 15 residues. Trimming took 5 bases from V and 6 from J, leaving 20 bases between them. Germline V gene lookup returns CDR1 LNHNV and CDR2 YYDKDF (reference sequence). Deep was the level at which the assay was run. Some clones are missing from TCRdb's copy, which holds only in-frame ones; the method was immunoSEQ multiplex PCR. The table includes about 2 million clones, roughly 95% detected once. Only Caucasian adults living in Nashville, Tennessee served as donors. To note about this clone: Its antigen is unknown.

Study observations and caveats: In a few donors, about 5% of naive CD4 clonotypes appeared in common.

The clonotype comes from a man aged 18-30 years in good health. The sequencing input was naive CD4+ T cells sorted from blood. Sample subset: CD45RA+ positively selected. J is TRBJ2-7 and V is TRBV15; D is perhaps TRBD1 (6 bases). CDR3 region: CATSPSGQSNPEQYF. Here the CDR3 DNA reads TGTGCCACCAGCCCCTCCGGACAGTCTAATCCCGAGCAGTACTTC. The entire variable domain, with the rest obtained from reference TRBV15 and TRBJ2-7, is as follows: DAMVIQNPRYQVTQFGKPVTLSCSQTLNHNVMYWYQQKSSQAPKLLFHYYDKDFNNEADTPDNFQSRRPNTSFCFLDIRSPGLGDTAMYLCATSPSGQSNPEQYFGPGTRLTVT.